This T cell receptor beta chain was documented in a study of Ad26.COV2.S vaccination and SARS-CoV-2 variants (dated by TCRdb to the early 2020s). Background on the whole study: Donors in the vaccine arm were drawn from COV1001, a multicentre, randomized, double-blind, placebo-controlled phase I-IIa trial testing Ad26.COV2.S in healthy adults. Ad26.COV2.S was administered intramuscularly at a dose of 5x10^10 or 1x10^11 viral particles, either as one shot or as two shots given 56 days apart. TCRbeta repertoire sequencing was used to assess the specificity and breadth of SARS-CoV-2-reactive T cell receptors after Ad26.COV2.S vaccination. A total of 32 samples were included in the TCR-sequenced set, comprising approximately 20 Ad26.COV2.S vaccine recipients, 5 placebo recipients and 8 SARS-CoV-2 convalescent individuals. Trial participants were randomized into five groups of five: low-dose or high-dose Ad26.COV2.S given once or twice, or placebo on both occasions. Investigators did not know the trial group allocation while performing experiments and assessing outcomes. Paper-wide results and their limitations: Comparing responses between vaccine doses or regimens was not something the study was powered to do. After vaccination, substantial breadth of spike-specific CD8+ and CD4+ T cell responses was reported. Compared with placebo recipients, Ad26.COV2.S recipients showed higher spike-specific TCR breadth (P = 0.0014). Vaccine and placebo recipients had similar non-spike TCR breadth, a finding consistent with the vaccine containing only spike. The authors noted that total T cell responses may have been underestimated by the TCR breadth and depth analyses.

What this sample's treatment or condition label stands for: 15 to 20 received Ad26.COV2.S at low or high dose, single or two shots; 5 received placebo; per-sample allocation not given. For vaccine and placebo recipients, the sequenced repertoires came from samples collected on day 63 after the first injection. Cohort 1b enrolled around 24 adults aged 18-55 years at a single site in Boston, USA, between 29 July and 7 August 2020. Ad26.COV2.S was a replication-incompetent adenovirus type 26 vector that expressed a prefusion-stabilized SARS-CoV-2 spike protein derived from the original Wuhan strain. On this clone: Its antigen target is currently unknown. The input lacks base qualities; no much larger clone sits a single base away.

The immunoSEQ Assay was the method used to sequence TCRbeta CDR3 regions. After extraction, genomic DNA underwent amplification by bias-controlled multiplex PCR, followed by high-throughput sequencing. Turning to the authors' computational methods: To quantify the absolute abundance of every unique TCRbeta CDR3 region, sequences were collapsed and filtered. Usable DNA was measured by amplifying reference genes present in all nucleated cells, and TCRbeta template counts were normalized to that usable DNA to estimate T cell fraction. Repertoire TCRs were annotated as SARS-CoV-2-specific by exact matching of V gene, CDR3 amino acid sequence and J gene to a known reactive TCR set. The reference SARS-CoV-2 TCR set was obtained from MIRA and was filtered for enrichment in COVID-19-positive ImmuneCODE repertoires, whereby public or cross-reactive TCRs were removed. Using the MIRA antigens, annotated TCRs were further analysed by specific ORF or by position within an ORF. Breadth was defined as the number of annotated unique rearrangements divided by the total number of unique productive rearrangements, and depth was defined as the summed frequency of the annotated unique rearrangements. TCR breadth was compared between groups using two-sided Wilcoxon rank-sum tests. TCRdb took over this immuneACCESS table, retaining in-frame rearrangements with V and J assigned. Such tables are incomplete; in checked studies, under half of the missing clones stem from an unresolved V gene, and the remainder is unexplained. V and J calls and clone size are as listed in that table; D and trimming were resolved from the DNA. The sample data list approximately 250,000 clones, and around nine tenths of these were observed just once. The ten largest account for approximately 3% of the sample.

From the cysteine through the phenylalanine, the CDR3 covers 14 amino acids. This entry keeps only the CDR3 DNA: 42 bases, framed from base 1. V trim: 3 bases; J trim: 6 bases; unmatched bases: 6. For CDR1 and CDR2, the germline V gene (reference sequence) lists LNHDA and SQIVND. The sample in question was peripheral blood, obtained in a trial of Ad26.COV2.S vaccine versus placebo. The TCR originated in a person aged 18-60 years who received the Ad26.COV2.S COVID-19 vaccine or a placebo. The rearrangement joined TRBV19 to TRBJ1-1; 8 nucleotides in the junction match TRBD1. The CDR3 sequence is CASSIFGGQAEAFF. The base sequence is TGTGCCAGTAGTATTTTCGGGGGACAGGCTGAAGCTTTCTTT.